These 2 T cell receptor beta chains came from one sample sequenced in a study of cytomegalovirus exposure and HLA in healthy donors. 60 Vbeta and 13 Jbeta primers were used in PCR. The data were produced by immunoSEQ multiplex PCR, yet TCRdb's version contains in-frame clones alone and is incomplete. The sample consists of about 110,000 clones, roughly 70% of them appearing once. Input material: PBMCs. These receptor sequences come from a man in his forties in good health and CMV-seronegative.

The V and J genes are TRBV19 and TRBJ2-3; 7 nucleotides line up with TRBD2. After removal of 10 bases from V and 7 bases from J, the junction contained 11 bases not matched to a gene. Germline-derived CDR1 and CDR2 are LNHDA and SQIVND (reference sequence). The CDR3 is made up of 13 amino acids. CDR3 loop: CATRPAGANTQYF. The CDR3, as DNA: TGTGCCACCCGCCCGGCGGGAGCTAATACGCAGTATTTT. The variable domain in full, with the rest retrieved from reference TRBV19 and TRBJ2-3, is DGGITQSPKYLFRKEGQNVTLSCEQNLNHDAMYWYRQDPGQGLRLIYYSQIVNDFQKGDIAEGYSVSREKKESFPLTVTSAQKNPTAFYLCATRPAGANTQYFGPGTRLTVL.

The rearrangement uses TRBV5-6 and TRBJ1-1; 7 nucleotides align to TRBD1. In germline, CDR1 is SGHDT, CDR2 YYEEEE. This CDR3 is built from 16 residues. V lost 0 bases and J lost 6; bases outside the gene matches: 11. The CDR3 nucleotides are TGTGCCAGCAGCTTGGAGATGCAGGGGGTTGGCGCTGAAGCTTTCTTT. It codes for CASSLEMQGVGAEAFF.